This T cell receptor beta chain was obtained from a study of T cell repertoires in cytomegalovirus infection. Turning to this clonotype: Its antigen remains unknown.

Looked up from germline, CDR1 is SQVTM and CDR2 is ANQGSEA. The CDR3 spans 16 residues. Trimming cost V 7 bases and J 2 bases; bases outside gene matches: 12. Each CDR3 protein gets one entry after TCRdb re-called the reads with MiXCR. Counted here are hundreds of thousands of distinct CDR3 sequences, around 32% occurring once; the ten biggest clones make up around an eighth. The chain recombines TRBV29-1 with TRBJ2-2, with 8 positions matching TRBD2. The sample consisted of cultured CD8+ T cells from PBMCs, taken from culture after CMV antigen stimulation. This TCR derives from a human donor in good health (CMV status not recorded). Some clones in this sample may be carry-over from other donors' samples. DNA for the CDR3: TGCAGCGGGTTGGGACTAGGCGACGGTAACACCGGGGAGCTGTTTTTT. Translation gives CSGLGLGDGNTGELFF.